The T cell receptor beta chain described here comes from a study of graft-versus-host responses after intestinal transplantation. The overall study: The study gave all recipients anti-thymocyte globulin induction, then tacrolimus and steroids for roughly 3 years. General study findings and limits: GvH clones turned up in recipient marrow; some had shown up first in ileum or blood. Allografts of patients with graft-donor T cell macrochimerism showed high graft-versus-host to host-versus-graft clone ratios. Early HvG declines after transplant were associated with peak circulating GvH clone levels.

The protocol was immunoSEQ multiplex PCR, while the TCRdb copy is restricted to in-frame clones and leaves out a portion. In the table there are 35,000 to 45,000 clones, 94% of which are singletons. Notes on this clone: What it recognizes is unknown.

Germline V gene data show CDR1 as SEHNR and CDR2 as FQNEAQ (reference sequence). The ends were cut back, 5 bases at V and 4 bases at J, with 18 bases in the middle. CDR3 length: 17 residues. The sequence was collected from a human donor who was the organ donor for an intestinal transplant. The J gene is TRBJ2-6, the V gene TRBV7-9; the D is unclear. Here the sequenced sample was unstimulated CD4+ T cells sorted from spleen or lymph node cells, taken before transplant. CDR3: CASSPADNYGGANVLTF. CDR3 sequence (DNA): TGTGCCAGCAGCCCGGCAGATAACTATGGAGGGGCCAACGTCCTGACTTTC.